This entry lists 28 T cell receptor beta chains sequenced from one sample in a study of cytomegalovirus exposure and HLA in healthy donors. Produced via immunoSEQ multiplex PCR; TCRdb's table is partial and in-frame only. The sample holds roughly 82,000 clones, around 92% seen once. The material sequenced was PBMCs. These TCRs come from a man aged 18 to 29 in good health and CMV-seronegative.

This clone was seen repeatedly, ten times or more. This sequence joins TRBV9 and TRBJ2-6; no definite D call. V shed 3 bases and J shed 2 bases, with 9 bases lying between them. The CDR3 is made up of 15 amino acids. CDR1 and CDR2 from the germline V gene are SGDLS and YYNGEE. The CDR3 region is CASSALAAGANVLTF. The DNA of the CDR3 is TGTGCCAGCAGCGCGCTCGCGGCTGGGGCCAACGTCCTGACTTTC.

The CDR3 region is CASSLGPTTNEKLFF. CDR3 DNA: TGTGCCAGCAGCTTGGGGCCGACAACTAATGAAAAACTGTTTTTT. V and J are TRBV7-6 and TRBJ1-4; D might be TRBD1 (5 bases). The germline V and J ends were trimmed by 3 bases and 0 bases, with 8 bases remaining between them. Germline V gene sequence: CDR1 SGHVS, CDR2 FNYEAQ. The CDR3 is 15 residues long.

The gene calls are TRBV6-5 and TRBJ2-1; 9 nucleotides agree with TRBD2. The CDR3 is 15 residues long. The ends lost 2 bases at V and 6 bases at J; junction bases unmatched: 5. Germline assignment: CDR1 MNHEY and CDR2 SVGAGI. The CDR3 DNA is TGTGCCAGCAGTTACACCGGGACTAGCACCAATGAGCAGTTCTTC. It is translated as CASSYTGTSTNEQFF.

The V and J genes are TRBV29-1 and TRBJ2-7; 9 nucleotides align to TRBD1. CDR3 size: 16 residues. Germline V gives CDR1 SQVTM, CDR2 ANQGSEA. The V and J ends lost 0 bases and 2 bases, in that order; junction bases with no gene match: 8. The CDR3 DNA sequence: TGCAGCGTTGAAGAGGGGGGGGACAGGGCCACCTACGAGCAGTACTTC. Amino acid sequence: CSVEEGGDRATYEQYF.

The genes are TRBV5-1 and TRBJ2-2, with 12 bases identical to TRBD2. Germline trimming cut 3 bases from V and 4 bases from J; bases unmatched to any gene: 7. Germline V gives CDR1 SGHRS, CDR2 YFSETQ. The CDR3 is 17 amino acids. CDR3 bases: TGCGCCAGCAGCTCCTCTAGCGGGAGGGCCGGCACCGGGGAGCTGTTTTTT. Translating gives CASSSSSGRAGTGELFF.

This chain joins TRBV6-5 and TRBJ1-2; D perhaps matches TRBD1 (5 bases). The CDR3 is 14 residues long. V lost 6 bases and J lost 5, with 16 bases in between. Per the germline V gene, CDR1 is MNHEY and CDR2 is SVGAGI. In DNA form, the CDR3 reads TGTGCCAGCAGAGTCACAGGAGGGGATTATGGCTACACCTTC. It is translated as CASRVTGGDYGYTF.

CDR3 sequence (DNA): TGTGCCAGCAGTTCATCAACTAGCCGGCGATACAATGAGCAGTTCTTC. Translation gives CASSSSTSRRYNEQFF. This chain uses TRBV28 with TRBJ2-1; maybe TRBD2 (6 bases). V lost 4 bases and J 4 bases, leaving 17 bases between the germline ends. The V gene's germline CDR1 is MDHEN and CDR2 SYDVKM. The CDR3 spans 16 residues. The complete variable domain, with remaining parts taken from reference TRBV28 and TRBJ2-1, reads DVKVTQSSRYLVKRTGEKVFLECVQDMDHENMFWYRQDPGLGLRLIYFSYDVKMKEKGDIPEGYSVSREKKERFSLILESASTNQTSMYLCASSSSTSRRYNEQFFGPGTRLTVL.

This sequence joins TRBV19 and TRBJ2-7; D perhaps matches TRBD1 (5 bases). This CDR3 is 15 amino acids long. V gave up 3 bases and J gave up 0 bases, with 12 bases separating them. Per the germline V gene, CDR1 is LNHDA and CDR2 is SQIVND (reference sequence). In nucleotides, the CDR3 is TGTGCCAGTAGTATGGGGCACAGCCCCTCCTACGAGCAGTACTTC. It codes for CASSMGHSPSYEQYF.

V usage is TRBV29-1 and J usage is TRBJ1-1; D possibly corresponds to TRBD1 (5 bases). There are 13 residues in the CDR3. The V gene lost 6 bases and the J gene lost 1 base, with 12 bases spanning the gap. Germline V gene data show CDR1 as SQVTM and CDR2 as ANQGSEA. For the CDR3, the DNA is TGCAGCGTAGGGGTTTCCCCGAACACTGAAGCTTTCTTT. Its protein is CSVGVSPNTEAFF. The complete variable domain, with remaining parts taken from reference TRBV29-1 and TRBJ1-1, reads SAVISQKPSRDICQRGTSLTIQCQVDSQVTMMFWYRQQPGQSLTLIATANQGSEATYESGFVIDKFPISRPNLTFSTLTVSNMSPEDSSIYLCSVGVSPNTEAFFGQGTRLTVV.

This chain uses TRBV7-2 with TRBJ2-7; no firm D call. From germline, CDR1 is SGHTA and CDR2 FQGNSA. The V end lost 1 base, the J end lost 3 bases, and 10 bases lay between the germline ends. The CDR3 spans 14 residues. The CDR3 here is CASSLGTIIYEQYF. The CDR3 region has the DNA TGTGCCAGCAGCTTAGGCACTATTATCTACGAGCAGTACTTC.

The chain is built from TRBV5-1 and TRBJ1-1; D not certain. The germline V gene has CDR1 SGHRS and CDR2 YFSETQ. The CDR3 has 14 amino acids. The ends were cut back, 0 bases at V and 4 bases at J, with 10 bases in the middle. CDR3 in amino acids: CASSLDTTSTEAFF. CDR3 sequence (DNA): TGCGCCAGCAGCTTGGACACCACTAGCACTGAAGCTTTCTTT.

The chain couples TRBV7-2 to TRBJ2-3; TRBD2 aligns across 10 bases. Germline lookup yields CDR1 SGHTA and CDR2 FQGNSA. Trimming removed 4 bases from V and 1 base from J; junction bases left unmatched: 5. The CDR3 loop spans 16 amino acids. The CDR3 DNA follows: TGTGCCAGCAGCTCCGGACTAGCGGACCGCACAGATACGCAGTATTTT. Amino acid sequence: CASSSGLADRTDTQYF. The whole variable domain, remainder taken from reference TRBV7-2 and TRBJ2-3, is GAGVSQSPSNKVTEKGKDVELRCDPISGHTALYWYRQSLGQGLEFLIYFQGNSAPDKSGLPSDRFSAERTGGSVSTLTIQRTQQEDSAVYLCASSSGLADRTDTQYFGPGTRLTVL.

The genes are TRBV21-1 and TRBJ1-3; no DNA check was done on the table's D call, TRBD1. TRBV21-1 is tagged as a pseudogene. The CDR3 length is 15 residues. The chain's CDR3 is CASRAGTGFLNTIYF. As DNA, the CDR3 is TGTGCCAGCAGGGCGGGGACAGGGTTCCTAAACACCATATATTTT.

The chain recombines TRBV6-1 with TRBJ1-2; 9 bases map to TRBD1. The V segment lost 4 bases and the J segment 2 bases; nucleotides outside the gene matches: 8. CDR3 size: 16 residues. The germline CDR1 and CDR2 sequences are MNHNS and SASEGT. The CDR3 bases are TGTGCCAGCAGTGGAAGGGGGACAGGGAGAAACTATGGCTACACCTTC. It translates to CASSGRGTGRNYGYTF.

In DNA, the CDR3 is TGTGCCAGCAGTGAAGTTAGCCGAACGGGAGGCTACACCTTC. This encodes CASSEVSRTGGYTF. The chain has TRBV6-1 and TRBJ1-2; D not certain. The length of the CDR3 is 14 residues. Germline V gene sequence: CDR1 MNHNS, CDR2 SASEGT. Trimming pared 1 base from V and 8 bases from J, leaving 14 bases between.

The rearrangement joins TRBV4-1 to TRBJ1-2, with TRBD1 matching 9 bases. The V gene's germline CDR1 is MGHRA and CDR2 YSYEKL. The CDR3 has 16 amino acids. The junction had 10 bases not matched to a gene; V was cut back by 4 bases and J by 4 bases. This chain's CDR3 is CASSPMGQGNSYGYTF. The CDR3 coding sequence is TGCGCCAGCAGCCCCATGGGACAGGGTAATTCCTATGGCTACACCTTC.

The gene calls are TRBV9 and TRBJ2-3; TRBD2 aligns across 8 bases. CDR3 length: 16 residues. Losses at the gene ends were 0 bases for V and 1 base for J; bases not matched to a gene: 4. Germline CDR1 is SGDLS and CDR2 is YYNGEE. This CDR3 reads CASSVVNGRGTDTQYF. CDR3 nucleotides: TGTGCCAGCAGCGTAGTAAACGGGAGGGGCACAGATACGCAGTATTTT.

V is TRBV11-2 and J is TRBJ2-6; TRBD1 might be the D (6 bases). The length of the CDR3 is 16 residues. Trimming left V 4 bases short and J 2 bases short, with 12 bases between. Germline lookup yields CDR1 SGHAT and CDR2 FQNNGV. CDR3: CASSSGQLTGANVLTF. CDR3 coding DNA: TGTGCCAGCAGCTCCGGACAGTTAACTGGGGCCAACGTCCTGACTTTC.

This chain's CDR3 is CASSEWVGAADTQYF. CDR3 bases: TGTGCCAGCAGTGAGTGGGTCGGAGCGGCAGATACGCAGTATTTT. The chain carries TRBV2 and TRBJ2-3, with a possible D match to TRBD2 (5 bases). Germline V gene data show CDR1 as SNHLY and CDR2 as FYNNEI. The length of the CDR3 is 15 residues. Trimming removed 3 bases from V and 4 bases from J, with 14 bases in between.

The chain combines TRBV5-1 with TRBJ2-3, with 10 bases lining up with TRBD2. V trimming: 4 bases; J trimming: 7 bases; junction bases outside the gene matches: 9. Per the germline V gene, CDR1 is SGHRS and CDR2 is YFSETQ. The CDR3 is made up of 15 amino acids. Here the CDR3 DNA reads TGCGCCAGCAGCCCGAGCGGGGGGGCGACGAATACGCAGTATTTT. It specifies CASSPSGGATNTQYF. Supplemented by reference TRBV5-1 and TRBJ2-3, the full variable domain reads KAGVTQTPRYLIKTRGQQVTLSCSPISGHRSVSWYQQTPGQGLQFLFEYFSETQRNKGNFPGRFSGRQFSNSRSEMNVSTLELGDSALYLCASSPSGGATNTQYFGPGTRLTVL.

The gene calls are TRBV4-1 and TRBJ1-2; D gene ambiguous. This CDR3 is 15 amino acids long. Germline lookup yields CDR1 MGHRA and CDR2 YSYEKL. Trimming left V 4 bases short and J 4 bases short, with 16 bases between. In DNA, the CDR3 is TGCGCCAGCAGCCGGCTGTACGAGGCAACCTATGGCTACACCTTC. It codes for CASSRLYEATYGYTF.

As DNA, the CDR3 is TGTGCCAGCAGCTATCAGGGGACGGAGACCCAGTACTTC. Its translation: CASSYQGTETQYF. The genes are TRBV5-4 and TRBJ2-5; perhaps TRBD1 as D (6 bases). The V and J ends lost 3 bases and 5 bases respectively, with 11 bases between them. Germline V CDR1 and CDR2: SGHNT, YYREEE (reference sequence). The CDR3 consists of 13 residues.

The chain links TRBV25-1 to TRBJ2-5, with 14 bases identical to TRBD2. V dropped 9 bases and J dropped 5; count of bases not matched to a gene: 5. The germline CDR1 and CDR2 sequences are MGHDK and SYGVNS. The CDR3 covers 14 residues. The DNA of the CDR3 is TGTGCCAGTTCGACTAGCGGGGGGGTGGAGACCCAGTACTTC. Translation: CASSTSGGVETQYF.

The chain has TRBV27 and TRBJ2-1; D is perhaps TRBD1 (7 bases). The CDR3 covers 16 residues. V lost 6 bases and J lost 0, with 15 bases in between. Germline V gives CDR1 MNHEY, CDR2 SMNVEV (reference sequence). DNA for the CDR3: TGTGCCAGCAGGGAAGGAGGGGACAGCTCCTACAATGAGCAGTTCTTC. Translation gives CASREGGDSSYNEQFF.

The CDR3 here is CASSPQGYGYTF. The CDR3 DNA reads as TGTGCCAGCTCACCGCAGGGTTATGGCTACACCTTC. This chain links TRBV18 with TRBJ1-2; D might be TRBD1 (5 bases). V dropped 3 bases and J dropped 5 bases, with 7 bases sitting between them. The CDR3 runs to 12 residues. The V gene's germline CDR1 is KGHSH and CDR2 LQKENI.

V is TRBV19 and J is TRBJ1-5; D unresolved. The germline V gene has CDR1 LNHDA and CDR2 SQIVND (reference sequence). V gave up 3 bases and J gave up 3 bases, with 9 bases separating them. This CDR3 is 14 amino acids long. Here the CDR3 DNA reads TGTGCCAGTAGTATCCGGGATTACAATCAGCCCCAGCATTTT. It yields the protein CASSIRDYNQPQHF.

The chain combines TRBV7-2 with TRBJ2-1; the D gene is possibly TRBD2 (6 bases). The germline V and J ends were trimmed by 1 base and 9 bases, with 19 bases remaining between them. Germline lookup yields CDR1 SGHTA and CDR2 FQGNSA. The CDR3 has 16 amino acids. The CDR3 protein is CASSLGGRGAESEQFF. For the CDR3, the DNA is TGTGCCAGCAGCTTAGGAGGTCGCGGGGCTGAATCTGAGCAGTTCTTC.

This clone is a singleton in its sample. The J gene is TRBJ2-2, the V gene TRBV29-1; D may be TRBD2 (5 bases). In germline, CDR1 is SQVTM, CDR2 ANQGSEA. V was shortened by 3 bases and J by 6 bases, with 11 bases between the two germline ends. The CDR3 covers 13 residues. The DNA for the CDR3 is TGCAGCGTTGACCGGGCGGGCCCCGGGGAGCTGTTTTTT. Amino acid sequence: CSVDRAGPGELFF.